Each of the 18 T cell receptor beta chains below was sequenced from the same sample in a study of blood T cell repertoires in COVID-19 (dated by TCRdb to the early 2020s). The library was made by the immunoSEQ multiplex PCR assay. The immuneACCESS repertoire file appears here via TCRdb, limited to in-frame rearrangements. These files lack a portion of the clones; in checked studies, under half of the deficit traces to unresolved V genes, and the cause of the others is not known. This sample comprises nearly 45,000 clones, 70% to 90% of them detected only once. The top ten constitute around 31% of the sample. The sample was peripheral blood. These receptors originate from a woman of 80 years or more with acute or convalescent COVID-19.

The rearrangement joins TRBV19 to TRBJ2-3; D remains ambiguous. The germline V and J ends were trimmed by 5 bases and 5 bases, with 14 bases remaining between them. The CDR3 sequence is 14 residues long. Germline CDR1 reads LNHDA; CDR2 reads SQIVND (reference sequence). The CDR3 is CASSRSPAVDTQYF. DNA for the CDR3: TGTGCCAGTAGTCGGTCGCCTGCCGTAGATACGCAGTATTTT.

The rearrangement uses TRBV28 and TRBJ2-7; D may be TRBD2 (6 bases). V was cut by 4 bases and J by 2 bases, with 9 bases left in between. Germline V lookup: CDR1 MDHEN, CDR2 SYDVKM. The CDR3 is made up of 13 amino acids. CDR3 protein: CASSSGGPYEQYF. Written as DNA, the CDR3 is TGTGCCAGCAGTTCCGGGGGACCCTACGAGCAGTACTTC.

The chain uses TRBV5-1 and TRBJ2-3; 8 nucleotides align to TRBD2. This CDR3 comprises 15 residues. Trimming cost V 5 bases and J 3 bases; bases outside gene matches: 8. Germline CDR1 and CDR2: SGHRS and YFSETQ. The CDR3 sequence is CASSGAGVWTDTQYF. The CDR3 DNA sequence: TGCGCCAGCAGTGGAGCGGGAGTTTGGACAGATACGCAGTATTTT.

The J gene is TRBJ2-3, the V gene TRBV14; 7 bases align to TRBD1. CDR1 and CDR2 (germline): SGHDN, FVKESK. The CDR3 spans 15 residues. Losses at the gene ends were 4 bases for V and 3 bases for J; bases not matched to a gene: 7. CDR3 nucleotides: TGTGCCAGCAGCCCGGACAGGTTAGGAACAGATACGCAGTATTTT. Translated, it gives CASSPDRLGTDTQYF.

This sequence joins TRBV24-1 and TRBJ2-3; D possibly corresponds to TRBD2 (5 bases). V lost 7 bases, J lost 2 bases, and 15 bases lay in between. Germline assignment: CDR1 KGHDR and CDR2 SFDVKD. This CDR3 spans 15 amino acids. The CDR3 region has the DNA TGTGCCACCAGACGGATGGGAGCAGTCACAGATACGCAGTATTTT. Amino acid sequence: CATRRMGAVTDTQYF.

This rearrangement joins TRBV3-1 (or the pseudogene TRBV3-2) to TRBJ2-5; the match to TRBD2 covers 10 bases. V lost 0 bases and J lost 1; bases outside the gene matches: 5. The CDR3 loop spans 17 amino acids. Germline V CDR1 and CDR2: LGHDT, YNNKEL (reference sequence). For the CDR3, the DNA is TGTGCCAGCAGCCAAGATTGGGTAGCGGGAGGCCAAGAGACCCAGTACTTC. Translating gives CASSQDWVAGGQETQYF.

V is TRBV6-2 or TRBV6-3 and J is TRBJ1-1; D is unresolved. This CDR3 contains 14 residues. V was clipped by 2 bases and J by 1 base, with 8 bases between them. Per germline, CDR1 MNHEY and CDR2 SVGEGT. The CDR3 reads CASSYQLPNTEAFF. The CDR3 nucleotides are TGTGCCAGCAGTTACCAGTTACCGAACACTGAAGCTTTCTTT.

CDR3 bases: TGTGCCAGTAGTTTCGCGTTAGGAGGGGGCGCAAACACAGATACGCAGTATTTT. It is translated as CASSFALGGGANTDTQYF. The V call is TRBV19, the J call TRBJ2-3; tentative D call: TRBD1 (7 bases). Trimming shortened V by 5 bases and J by 2 bases, and 23 bases separated the two germline ends. The CDR3 loop spans 18 amino acids. CDR1 is LNHDA, CDR2 SQIVND, per germline (reference sequence).

This clone appeared a single time. This chain links TRBV2 with TRBJ2-7, with D unclear. Deletions cut 1 base from V and 7 bases from J, with 11 bases between. Germline V lookup: CDR1 SNHLY, CDR2 FYNNEI. CDR3 length equals 13 residues. The CDR3 region is CASSEGGGREQYF. The CDR3, as DNA: TGTGCCAGCAGTGAAGGAGGCGGAAGAGAGCAGTACTTC.

CDR3 sequence: CASSENGGNSPLHF. The CDR3 region has the DNA TGCGCCAGCAGTGAGAACGGGGGTAATTCACCCCTCCACTTT. The V and J genes are TRBV10-2 and TRBJ1-6; tentatively, D is TRBD1 (5 bases). The germline gives CDR1 WSHSY, CDR2 SAAADI. Deletions cut 2 bases from V and 6 bases from J, with 8 bases between. This CDR3 region has 14 residues.

The chain links TRBV5-1 to TRBJ2-1; possible D gene TRBD2, 5 bases. Germline CDR1 reads SGHRS; CDR2 reads YFSETQ. V was shortened by 1 base and J by 3 bases, with 11 bases between the two germline ends. The CDR3 runs to 15 residues. The DNA of the CDR3 is TGCGCCAGCAGCTTGAGAGCCAGCGGCTACAATGAGCAGTTCTTC. Protein product: CASSLRASGYNEQFF.

In its sample, this clone was seen once. The V call is TRBV5-1, the J call TRBJ2-7; D possibly corresponds to TRBD2 (6 bases). Trimming cost V 0 bases and J 2 bases, with 9 bases left between them. This CDR3 has 14 amino acids. Germline CDR1 reads SGHRS; CDR2 reads YFSETQ. The CDR3 region has the DNA TGCGCCAGCAGCTTGGCGGGAGTAGCCTACGAGCAGTACTTC. This gives the protein CASSLAGVAYEQYF.

The V call is TRBV4-1, the J call TRBJ2-1, with D uncertain. The V end lost 2 bases, the J end lost 1 base, and 9 bases lay between the germline ends. This CDR3 region has 15 residues. Germline CDR1 reads MGHRA; CDR2 reads YSYEKL. The CDR3 DNA follows: TGCGCCAGCAGCCAACGACTGGATTCCTACAATGAGCAGTTCTTC. Amino acids: CASSQRLDSYNEQFF.

The V gene is TRBV18, the J gene TRBJ1-1; D is unclear. Germline V gene sequence: CDR1 KGHSH, CDR2 LQKENI. Trimming pared 1 base from V and 7 bases from J, leaving 16 bases between. The CDR3 is 15 residues long. CDR3 in amino acids: CASSPQNGWAREAFF. CDR3 DNA sequence: TGTGCCAGCTCACCACAGAACGGCTGGGCGCGTGAAGCTTTCTTT.

The V call is TRBV6-2 or TRBV6-3, the J call TRBJ1-3, with D tentatively TRBD1 (5 bases). CDR1 MNHEY and CDR2 SVGEGT come from the germline V gene. Between the trimmed V and J ends, which lost 6 bases and 0 bases, there was a span of 9 bases. This CDR3 region has 14 residues. The CDR3 sequence: CASSTGTSGNTIYF. The CDR3 region has the DNA TGTGCCAGCAGCACAGGTACCTCTGGAAACACCATATATTTT.

The rearrangement uses TRBV5-6 and TRBJ2-7, with 7 bases identical to TRBD2. The CDR3 covers 14 residues. Germline trimming cut 4 bases from V and 0 bases from J; bases unmatched to any gene: 4. Germline V gene data show CDR1 as SGHDT and CDR2 as YYEEEE. The CDR3 DNA reads TGTGCCAGCAGCCCCTCTAGCGGCTCCTACGAGCAGTACTTC. Its translation is CASSPSSGSYEQYF. Full variable domain (remainder filled in from reference TRBV5-6 and TRBJ2-7): DAGVTQSPTHLIKTRGQQVTLRCSPKSGHDTVSWYQQALGQGPQFIFQYYEEEERQRGNFPDRFSGHQFPNYSSELNVNALLLGDSALYLCASSPSSGSYEQYFGPGTRLTVT.

The gene calls are TRBV5-1 and TRBJ2-7, with 7 bases identical to TRBD1. This CDR3 is 14 amino acids long. Germline-derived CDR1 and CDR2 are SGHRS and YFSETQ. J was trimmed by 4 bases and V by 4 bases; bases with no gene match: 8. In nucleotides, the CDR3 is TGCGCCAGCAGCCAAAAAGGGACAGTGTACGAGCAGTACTTC. Its protein product is CASSQKGTVYEQYF.

V and J are TRBV28 and TRBJ1-1, with D perhaps matching TRBD1 (6 bases). The CDR3 is made up of 15 amino acids. Germline V gene lookup returns CDR1 MDHEN and CDR2 SYDVKM. V lost 1 base and J lost 5, with 14 bases in between. Here the CDR3 DNA reads TGTGCCAGCAGTTTATTTGTGGGGGCGCGTACTGAAGCTTTCTTT. This sequence encodes CASSLFVGARTEAFF.